These 21 T cell receptor beta chains share one sample of origin, sequenced in a study of CD8 T cells in ankylosing spondylitis (dated by TCRdb to the late 2010s). The method behind the library was 5' RACE. Sequencing was carried out with an Illumina HiSeq 2500. The public reads were reprocessed in TCRdb via fastp at Q25 and MiXCR, keeping in-frame beta chains. Each CDR3 protein gets just one entry, which takes the most common genes and DNA from the rows behind it. This sample gives 200,000 or so distinct CDR3 sequences in total; 10% to 15% of them show up just once. The ten most abundant clones make up about 10% of the sample. Sequenced: blood, either unsorted or a sorted T cell fraction (not recorded which). All receptors come from a female donor with ankylosing spondylitis or in good health (not recorded which).

At least ten counts were recorded for this clonotype. The chain recombines TRBV10-3 with TRBJ2-2, with a weak D call TRBD2 (6 bases). Trimming removed 10 bases from V and 8 bases from J, with 20 bases in between. This CDR3 spans 14 amino acids. The germline CDR1 and CDR2 sequences are ENHRY and SYGVKD. DNA of the CDR3: TGTGCCACCGACCACGGAGGGCTAAGAGGGGAGCTGTTTTTT. It is translated as CATDHGGLRGELFF.

This clonotype was observed at least ten times. This chain joins TRBV5-1 and TRBJ2-7; D call uncertain. Germline V gene data show CDR1 as SGHRS and CDR2 as YFSETQ. The CDR3 is 15 amino acids. V was shortened by 0 bases and J by 4 bases, with 14 bases between the two germline ends. CDR3 in amino acids: CASSLVLGQAYEQYF. Here the CDR3 DNA reads TGCGCCAGCAGCTTGGTATTGGGTCAGGCTTACGAGCAGTACTTC.

This clonotype was picked up a small number of times. The V gene is TRBV7-2, the J gene TRBJ2-1, with 9 bases aligning to TRBD2. This CDR3 is built from 15 residues. Germline V gives CDR1 SGHTA, CDR2 FQGNSA. J lost 7 bases, V lost 1 base, and 5 bases had no gene match. The CDR3 coding sequence is TGTGCCAGCAGCTTAGAACTAGCGGGTCGGAATGAGCAGTTCTTC. It encodes CASSLELAGRNEQFF. Drawing the rest from reference TRBV7-2 and TRBJ2-1, the complete variable domain is GAGVSQSPSNKVTEKGKDVELRCDPISGHTALYWYRQSLGQGLEFLIYFQGNSAPDKSGLPSDRFSAERTGGSVSTLTIQRTQQEDSAVYLCASSLELAGRNEQFFGPGTRLTVL.

This clonotype appeared many times. The CDR3 protein is CASSQERDRYNEQFF. The CDR3 coding sequence is TGTGCCAGCAGCCAAGAGAGGGACAGATACAATGAGCAGTTCTTC. This chain links TRBV4-2 with TRBJ2-1; 7 positions match TRBD1. There are 15 residues in the CDR3. The germline CDR1 and CDR2 sequences are LGHNA and YNFKEQ. After removal of 0 bases from V and 4 bases from J, the junction contained 3 bases not matched to a gene.

This clonotype was detected ten times or more. V gene TRBV6-6 combines with J gene TRBJ1-5; TRBD1 is a possible D gene (6 bases). V was clipped by 7 bases and J by 9 bases, with 16 bases between them. Per the germline V gene, CDR1 is MNHNY and CDR2 is SVGAGI (reference sequence). CDR3 size: 13 residues. The CDR3 here is CASTKGGTRPQHF. The CDR3 bases are TGTGCCAGCACCAAAGGGGGGACCCGGCCCCAGCATTTT.

Details on this clonotype: Since a much larger clone is just one base distant, this may be a read error. J is TRBJ1-1 and V is TRBV11-3, with no clear D. There are 12 residues in the CDR3. CDR1 is SGHNT, CDR2 YENEEA, per germline. Between the trimmed V and J ends, which lost 3 bases and 6 bases, there was a span of 8 bases. The CDR3 sequence: CASSFKDPEAFF. CDR3 nucleotides: TGTGCCAGCAGCTTCAAGGACCCTGAAGCTTTCTTT.

This clonotype came up a few times. V gene TRBV11-2 combines with J gene TRBJ2-7; D may be TRBD2 (6 bases). Germline assignment: CDR1 SGHAT and CDR2 FQNNGV. V was trimmed by 1 base and J by 5 bases, leaving 9 bases between them. The CDR3 contains 13 residues. CDR3 nucleotides: TGTGCCAGCAGCTTAGTTGGAGGGCACGAGCAGTACTTC. Protein sequence: CASSLVGGHEQYF.

Concerning this clonotype itself: A junction boundary mismatches the germline segment, possibly from a read error. V gene TRBV12-3 or TRBV12-4 combines with J gene TRBJ2-7, with a weak D call TRBD1 (6 bases). The CDR3 has 15 amino acids. CDR3 residues: CASSRTGLSSNEQYF. The CDR3 DNA reads as TGTGCCAGCAGCCGAACAGGGCTGTCCTCCAACGAGCAGTACTTC.

This clonotype appeared a few times. This sequence joins TRBV6-4 and TRBJ2-2, with D perhaps matching TRBD2 (5 bases). Germline V gives CDR1 MRHNA, CDR2 SNTAGT. Trimming cost V 3 bases and J 5 bases, with 13 bases left between them. This CDR3 region has 15 residues. The CDR3 bases are TGTGCCAGCAGTGATCGCCGCGGCGGGACCGGGGAGCTGTTTTTT. Translation gives CASSDRRGGTGELFF.

The chain has TRBV7-6 and TRBJ2-3; 10 bases match TRBD2. The CDR3 extends over 18 amino acids. Unmatched junction bases numbered 12, after V lost 5 bases and J lost 1 base. Germline assignment: CDR1 SGHVS and CDR2 FNYEAQ. This CDR3 is CASSALAGYRGGTDTQYF. The CDR3, as DNA: TGTGCCAGCAGCGCACTAGCGGGATACAGAGGCGGCACAGATACGCAGTATTTT.

This clonotype was recorded many times. The V gene is TRBV20-1, the J gene TRBJ2-2, with TRBD1 as a possible D gene (5 bases). Trimming cost V 4 bases and J 2 bases, with 11 bases left between them. This CDR3 has 14 amino acids. Looked up from germline, CDR1 is DFQATT and CDR2 is SNEGSKA (reference sequence). The CDR3 DNA follows: TGCAGTGCTAAGGGGCGTATCAACACCGGGGAGCTGTTTTTT. It codes for CSAKGRINTGELFF.

This clonotype has ten or more counts. The chain has TRBV20-1 and TRBJ2-7; the D gene is possibly TRBD2 (6 bases). Germline V gene lookup returns CDR1 DFQATT and CDR2 SNEGSKA (reference sequence). The CDR3 totals 13 residues. V was cut by 5 bases and J by 4 bases, with 15 bases left in between. The DNA for the CDR3 is TGCAGTGCTGTCGGAGGGCTCAGTTACGAGCAGTACTTC. Protein: CSAVGGLSYEQYF.

This clonotype showed up just a few times. V gene TRBV10-3 combines with J gene TRBJ2-7, with TRBD2 matching 10 bases. CDR1 and CDR2 (germline): ENHRY, SYGVKD. The CDR3 spans 17 residues. The junction had 15 bases not matched to a gene; V was cut back by 8 bases and J by 2 bases. The CDR3 DNA reads TGTGCCATCCGACGAGCGGGAGGGCAGGGCCTAACCTACGAGCAGTACTTC. This sequence encodes CAIRRAGGQGLTYEQYF.

This clonotype was picked up many times. The genes are TRBV20-1 and TRBJ2-7; 8 nucleotides agree with TRBD2. Trimming removed 2 bases from V and 4 bases from J; junction bases left unmatched: 10. This CDR3 contains 15 residues. CDR1 is DFQATT, CDR2 SNEGSKA, per germline (reference sequence). The CDR3 loop is CSARSPVVAGYEQYF. In nucleotides, the CDR3 is TGCAGTGCTAGATCCCCGGTGGTAGCGGGGTACGAGCAGTACTTC.

This clonotype was counted many times. The chain uses TRBV4-3 and TRBJ2-3, with D perhaps assigned TRBD1 or TRBD2 (5 bases each). Trimming removed 1 base at V and 0 bases at J, with 14 bases between. Germline V lookup: CDR1 LGHNA, CDR2 YSLEER. The CDR3 spans 17 residues. The CDR3 DNA follows: TGCGCCAGCAGCCAAGGTAGAGGGGAATATAGCACAGATACGCAGTATTTT. Protein: CASSQGRGEYSTDTQYF.

This clonotype was seen ten or more times. V usage is TRBV7-2 and J usage is TRBJ2-3; TRBD2 is a possible D gene (6 bases). V lost 5 bases, J lost 10 bases, and 10 bases lay in between. The length of the CDR3 is 11 residues. The germline V gene has CDR1 SGHTA and CDR2 FQGNSA. CDR3: CASSPGTPQYF. DNA for the CDR3: TGTGCCAGCAGCCCCGGGACTCCGCAGTATTTT.

This clonotype has a handful of counts. CDR3 sequence reads: CASSQGAGYTDTGELFF. CDR3 nucleotides: TGCGCCAGCAGCCAAGGGGCGGGCTATACAGACACCGGGGAGCTGTTTTTT. V gene TRBV4-3 combines with J gene TRBJ2-2, with a tentative D call TRBD2 (5 bases). There are 17 residues in the CDR3. V gave up 1 base and J gave up 3 bases, with 15 bases separating them. Germline V CDR1 and CDR2: LGHNA, YSLEER.

This clonotype occurred a few times. V usage is TRBV4-1 and J usage is TRBJ1-1, with a weak D call TRBD1 (6 bases). Trimming pared 4 bases from V and 7 bases from J, leaving 10 bases between. The CDR3 extends over 12 amino acids. Germline values: CDR1 MGHRA, CDR2 YSYEKL. CDR3 DNA sequence: TGCGCCAGCAGCCCAGGACAGCTTGAAGCTTTCTTT. Its protein is CASSPGQLEAFF.

The CDR3 spells CARNGQTMGVYTEAFF. CDR3 nucleotides: TGCGCCAGGAACGGACAGACGATGGGAGTGTACACTGAAGCTTTCTTT. This chain links TRBV5-1 with TRBJ1-1; possibly TRBD1 for D (6 bases). Germline V lookup: CDR1 SGHRS, CDR2 YFSETQ. This CDR3 has 16 amino acids. V gave up 8 bases and J gave up 3 bases, with 23 bases separating them. The whole variable domain, filled in from reference TRBV5-1 and TRBJ1-1, reads KAGVTQTPRYLIKTRGQQVTLSCSPISGHRSVSWYQQTPGQGLQFLFEYFSETQRNKGNFPGRFSGRQFSNSRSEMNVSTLELGDSALYLCARNGQTMGVYTEAFFGQGTRLTVV.

This chain connects TRBV27 to TRBJ2-1; 8 bases line up with TRBD2. V trimming: 3 bases; J trimming: 7 bases; junction bases outside the gene matches: 11. From germline, CDR1 is MNHEY and CDR2 SMNVEV (reference sequence). This CDR3 comprises 16 residues. CDR3 sequence reads: CASSFQGRAGENEQFF. DNA for the CDR3: TGTGCCAGCAGTTTCCAGGGGCGAGCGGGAGAGAATGAGCAGTTCTTC.

This clonotype was picked up many times. The rearrangement links TRBV12-3 or TRBV12-4 to TRBJ1-5; 9 bases map to TRBD1. CDR3 length: 20 residues. Losses at the gene ends were 4 bases for V and 6 bases for J; bases not matched to a gene: 22. CDR3 residues: CASSWRTPGQGLPLRQPQHF. The CDR3 bases are TGTGCCAGCAGTTGGCGTACTCCGGGACAGGGACTGCCTTTACGTCAGCCCCAGCATTTT.